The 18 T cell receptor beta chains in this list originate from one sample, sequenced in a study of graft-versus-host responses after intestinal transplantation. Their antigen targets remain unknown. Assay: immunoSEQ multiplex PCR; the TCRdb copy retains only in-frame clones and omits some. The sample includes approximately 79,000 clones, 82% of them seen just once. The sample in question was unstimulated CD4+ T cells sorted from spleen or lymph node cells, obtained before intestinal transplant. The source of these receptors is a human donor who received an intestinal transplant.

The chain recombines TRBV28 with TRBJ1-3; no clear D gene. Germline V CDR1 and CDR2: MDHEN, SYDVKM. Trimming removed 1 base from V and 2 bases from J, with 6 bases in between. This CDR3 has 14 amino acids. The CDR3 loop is CASSLSAAGNTIYF. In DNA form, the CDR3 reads TGTGCCAGCAGTTTATCGGCGGCTGGAAACACCATATATTTT.

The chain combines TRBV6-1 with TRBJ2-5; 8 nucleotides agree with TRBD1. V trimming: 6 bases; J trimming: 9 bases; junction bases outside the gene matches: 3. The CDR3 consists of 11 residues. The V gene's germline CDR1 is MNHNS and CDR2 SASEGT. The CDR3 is CASRQGVAQYF. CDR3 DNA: TGTGCCAGCAGACAGGGGGTGGCCCAGTACTTC.

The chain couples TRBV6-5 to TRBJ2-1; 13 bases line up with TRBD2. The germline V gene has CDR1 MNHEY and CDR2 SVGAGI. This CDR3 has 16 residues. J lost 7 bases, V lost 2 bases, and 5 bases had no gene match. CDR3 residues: CASSYGPGLAGNEQFF. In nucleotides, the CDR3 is TGTGCCAGCAGTTACGGACCGGGACTAGCGGGAAATGAGCAGTTCTTC.

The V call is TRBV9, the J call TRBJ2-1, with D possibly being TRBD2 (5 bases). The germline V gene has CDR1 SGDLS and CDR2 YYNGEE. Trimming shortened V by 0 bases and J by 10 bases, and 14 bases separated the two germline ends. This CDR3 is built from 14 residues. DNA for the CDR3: TGTGCCAGCAGCGTAGGCCCCCTAGCAAACGAGCAGTTCTTC. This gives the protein CASSVGPLANEQFF.

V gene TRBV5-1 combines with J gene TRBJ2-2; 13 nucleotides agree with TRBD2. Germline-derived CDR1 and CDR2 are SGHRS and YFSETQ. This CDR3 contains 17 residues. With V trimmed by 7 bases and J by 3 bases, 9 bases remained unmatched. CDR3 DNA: TGCGCCAGCCAACTAGCGGGAGGGCCCCGGGACACCGGGGAGCTGTTTTTT. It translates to CASQLAGGPRDTGELFF.

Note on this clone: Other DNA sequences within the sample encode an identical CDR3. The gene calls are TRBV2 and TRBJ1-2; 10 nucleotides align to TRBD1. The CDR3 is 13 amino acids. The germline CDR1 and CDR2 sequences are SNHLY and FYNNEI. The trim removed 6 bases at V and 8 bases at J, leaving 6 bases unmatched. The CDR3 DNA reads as TGTGCCAGCAGGACGGGACAGGGGAAGGGCTACACCTTC. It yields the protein CASRTGQGKGYTF.

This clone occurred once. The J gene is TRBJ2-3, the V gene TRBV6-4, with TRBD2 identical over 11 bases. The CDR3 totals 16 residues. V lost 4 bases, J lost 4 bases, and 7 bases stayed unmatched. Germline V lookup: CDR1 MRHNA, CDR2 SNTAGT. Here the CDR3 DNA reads TGTGCCAGCAGTGCCTCACTAGCGGGAGACCCAGATACGCAGTATTTT. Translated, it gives CASSASLAGDPDTQYF.

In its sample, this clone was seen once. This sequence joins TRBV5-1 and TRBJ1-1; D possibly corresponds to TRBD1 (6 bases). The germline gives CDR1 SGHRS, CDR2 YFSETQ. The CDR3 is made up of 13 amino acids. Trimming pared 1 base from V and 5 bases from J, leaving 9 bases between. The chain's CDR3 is CASSLTGRTEAFF. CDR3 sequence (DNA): TGCGCCAGCAGCTTGACAGGGCGGACTGAAGCTTTCTTT.

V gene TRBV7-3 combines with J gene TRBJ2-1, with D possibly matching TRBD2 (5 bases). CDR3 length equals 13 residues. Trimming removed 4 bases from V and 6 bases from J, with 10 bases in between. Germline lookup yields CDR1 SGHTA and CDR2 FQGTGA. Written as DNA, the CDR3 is TGTGCCAGCAGCTCCCGACGGGGCAATGAGCAGTTCTTC. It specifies CASSSRRGNEQFF.

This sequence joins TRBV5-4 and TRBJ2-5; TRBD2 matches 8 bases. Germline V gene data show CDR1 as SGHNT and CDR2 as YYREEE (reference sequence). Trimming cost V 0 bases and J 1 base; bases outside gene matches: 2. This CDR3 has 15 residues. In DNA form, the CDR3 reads TGTGCCAGCAGCTTGGCGGGAGGGGTCCAAGAGACCCAGTACTTC. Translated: CASSLAGGVQETQYF.

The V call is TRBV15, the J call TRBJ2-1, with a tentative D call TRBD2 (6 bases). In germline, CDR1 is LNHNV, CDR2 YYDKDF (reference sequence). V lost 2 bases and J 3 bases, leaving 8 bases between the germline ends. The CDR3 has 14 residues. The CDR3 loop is CATSRSGLYNEQFF. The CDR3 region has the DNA TGTGCCACCAGCAGATCGGGACTCTACAATGAGCAGTTCTTC.

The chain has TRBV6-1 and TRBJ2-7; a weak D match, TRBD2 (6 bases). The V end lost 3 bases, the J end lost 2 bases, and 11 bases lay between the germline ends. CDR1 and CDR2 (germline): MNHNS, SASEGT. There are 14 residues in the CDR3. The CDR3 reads CASSELGLAYEQYF. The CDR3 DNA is TGTGCCAGCAGTGAGCTGGGACTGGCCTACGAGCAGTACTTC.

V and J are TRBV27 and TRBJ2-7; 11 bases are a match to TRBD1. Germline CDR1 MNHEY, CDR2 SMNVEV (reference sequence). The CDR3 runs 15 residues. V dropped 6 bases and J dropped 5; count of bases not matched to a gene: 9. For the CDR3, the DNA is TGTGCCAGCAGAAGGCCTGGGACAGGGGGAAACGAGCAGTACTTC. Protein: CASRRPGTGGNEQYF.

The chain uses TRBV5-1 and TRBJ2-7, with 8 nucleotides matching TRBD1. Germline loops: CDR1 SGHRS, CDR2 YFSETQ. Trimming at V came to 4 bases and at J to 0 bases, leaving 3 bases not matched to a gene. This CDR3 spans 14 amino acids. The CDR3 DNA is TGCGCCAGCAGCCACGACAGGGGCTCCTACGAGCAGTACTTC. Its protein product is CASSHDRGSYEQYF.

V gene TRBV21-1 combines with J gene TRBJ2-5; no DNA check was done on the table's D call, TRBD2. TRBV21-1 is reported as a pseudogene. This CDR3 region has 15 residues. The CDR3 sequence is CASSSPSAREETQYF. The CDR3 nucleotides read TGTGCCAGCAGCTCTCCGTCGGCCCGGGAAGAGACCCAGTACTTC.

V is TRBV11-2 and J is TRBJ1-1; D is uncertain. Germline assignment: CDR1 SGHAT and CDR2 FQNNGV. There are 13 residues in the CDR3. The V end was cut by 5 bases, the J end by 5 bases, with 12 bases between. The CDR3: CASSLPSNTEAFF. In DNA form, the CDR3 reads TGTGCCAGCAGCCTACCCTCGAATACTGAAGCTTTCTTT. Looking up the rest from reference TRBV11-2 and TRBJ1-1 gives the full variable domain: EAGVAQSPRYKIIEKRQSVAFWCNPISGHATLYWYQQILGQGPKLLIQFQNNGVVDDSQLPKDRFSAERLKGVDSTLKIQPAKLEDSAVYLCASSLPSNTEAFFGQGTRLTVV.

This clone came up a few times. DNA of the CDR3: TGCGCCAGCAGCTTGATATCAGGGCACAATCAGCCCCAGCATTTT. Protein: CASSLISGHNQPQHF. The chain has TRBV5-1 and TRBJ1-5; D possibly corresponds to TRBD1 (5 bases). The length of the CDR3 is 15 residues. Per germline, CDR1 SGHRS and CDR2 YFSETQ. With 1 base removed from V and 3 bases from J, the gap between germline ends came to 11 bases.

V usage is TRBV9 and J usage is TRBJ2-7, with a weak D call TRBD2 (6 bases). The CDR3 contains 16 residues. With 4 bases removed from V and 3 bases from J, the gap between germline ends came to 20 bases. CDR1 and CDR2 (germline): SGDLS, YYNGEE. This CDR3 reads CASSRRRDSRHYEQYF. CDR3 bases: TGTGCCAGCAGCCGTAGAAGGGACTCTCGGCACTACGAGCAGTACTTC.